Below are 8 T cell receptor beta chains sequenced from a single sample in a study of response to subunit inactivated influenza vaccine. TCRdb re-called the RT-PCR reads through MiXCR, storing one row per CDR3 protein. In the table there are 650,000 to 800,000 distinct CDR3 sequences, approximately 17% of which are singletons. The sequenced sample was PBMCs from blood, obtained more than 4 days after vaccination. The receptors stem from a man aged 45-60 years who received an inactivated influenza vaccine.

The rearrangement links TRBV20-1 to TRBJ1-2; 10 nucleotides align to TRBD1. Germline V gene lookup returns CDR1 DFQATT and CDR2 SNEGSKA (reference sequence). The junction had 13 bases not matched to a gene; V was cut back by 6 bases and J by 0 bases. This CDR3 has 17 residues. CDR3 DNA: TGCAGTGCAGAAGGGACAGGGGACACCCCCACTAACTATGGCTACACCTTC. Translating gives CSAEGTGDTPTNYGYTF.

V is TRBV4-1 and J is TRBJ2-2, with D hard to call. The CDR3 consists of 17 residues. Germline V gene data show CDR1 as MGHRA and CDR2 as YSYEKL. V lost 0 bases and J 0 bases, leaving 11 bases between the germline ends. DNA of the CDR3: TGCGCCAGCAGCCAAGATTCGATGGGGACGAACACCGGGGAGCTGTTTTTT. Amino acid sequence: CASSQDSMGTNTGELFF.

The V gene is TRBV29-1, the J gene TRBJ1-5; D call uncertain. Trimming took off 4 bases at V and 5 bases at J, with 12 bases between the two ends. The CDR3 contains 13 residues. The germline gives CDR1 SQVTM, CDR2 ANQGSEA. CDR3 sequence: CSVAQEVDQPQHF. CDR3 DNA: TGCAGCGTTGCCCAGGAGGTCGATCAGCCCCAGCATTTT.

The CDR3 protein is CASSLSRAGSFPNTEAFF. For the CDR3, the DNA is TGTGCCAGCAGTTTATCTCGTGCAGGGAGTTTCCCGAACACTGAAGCTTTCTTT. V is TRBV12-3 or TRBV12-4 and J is TRBJ1-1; D is perhaps TRBD1 (5 bases). The germline V and J ends were trimmed by 2 bases and 1 base, with 20 bases remaining between them. The CDR3 extends over 18 amino acids.

This clonotype has more than one count but fewer than ten. The CDR3 sequence is CSAQGRLGNTIYF. Written as DNA, the CDR3 is TGCAGTGCTCAGGGGCGCCTTGGAAACACCATATATTTT. The chain couples TRBV20-1 to TRBJ1-3, with a weak D call TRBD1 (6 bases). The ends were cut back, 5 bases at V and 3 bases at J, with 11 bases in the middle. Germline V lookup: CDR1 DFQATT, CDR2 SNEGSKA (reference sequence). CDR3 length equals 13 residues.

This chain joins TRBV12-3 or TRBV12-4 and TRBJ2-5; 7 bases align to TRBD1. Germline trimming cut 10 bases from V and 1 base from J; bases unmatched to any gene: 6. The CDR3 loop spans 13 amino acids. The CDR3 DNA is TGTGCCACGGGGTCAGGGGGCCAAGAGACCCAGTACTTC. Protein product: CATGSGGQETQYF.

In DNA form, the CDR3 reads TGTGCCAGCTCACCATTTAGTCGGTACGATCTGACGCCTAACTATGGCTACACCTTC. This codes for CASSPFSRYDLTPNYGYTF. This chain uses TRBV18 with TRBJ1-2, with D uncertain. Germline assignment: CDR1 KGHSH and CDR2 LQKENI. The CDR3 is made up of 19 amino acids. V gave up 2 bases and J gave up 0 bases, with 22 bases separating them. Filled out from reference TRBV18 and TRBJ1-2, the complete variable domain reads NAGVMQNPRHLVRRRGQEARLRCSPMKGHSHVYWYRQLPEEGLKFMVYLQKENIIDESGMPKERFSAEFPKEGPSILRIQQVVRGDSAAYFCASSPFSRYDLTPNYGYTFGSGTRLTVV.

At least ten counts were recorded for this clonotype. V is TRBV12-3 or TRBV12-4 and J is TRBJ1-2, with D perhaps matching TRBD1 (5 bases). V lost 3 bases and J 6 bases, leaving 11 bases between the germline ends. The CDR3 loop spans 13 amino acids. CDR3 amino acids: CASSFGQGDGYTF. Here the CDR3 DNA reads TGTGCCAGCAGTTTTGGCCAGGGCGATGGCTACACCTTC.